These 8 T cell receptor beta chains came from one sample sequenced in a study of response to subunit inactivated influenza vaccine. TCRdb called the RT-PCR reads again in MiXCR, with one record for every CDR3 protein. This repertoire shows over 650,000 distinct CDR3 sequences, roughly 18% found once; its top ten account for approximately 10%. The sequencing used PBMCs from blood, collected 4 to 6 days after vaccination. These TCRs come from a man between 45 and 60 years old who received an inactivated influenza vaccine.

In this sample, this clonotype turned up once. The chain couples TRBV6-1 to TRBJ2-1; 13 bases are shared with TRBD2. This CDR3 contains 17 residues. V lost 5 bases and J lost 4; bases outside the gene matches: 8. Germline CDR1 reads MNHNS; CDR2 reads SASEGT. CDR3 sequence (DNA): TGTGCCAGCAGTCGGACTAGCGGGAGTCGGGCATACAATGAGCAGTTCTTC. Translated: CASSRTSGSRAYNEQFF.

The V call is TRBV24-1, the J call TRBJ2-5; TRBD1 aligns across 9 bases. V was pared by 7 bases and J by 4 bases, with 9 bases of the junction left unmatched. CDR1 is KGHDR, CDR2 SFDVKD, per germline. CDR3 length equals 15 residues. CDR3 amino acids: CATSNSGTGRETQYF. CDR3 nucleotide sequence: TGTGCCACCAGCAACTCCGGGACAGGGAGAGAGACCCAGTACTTC.

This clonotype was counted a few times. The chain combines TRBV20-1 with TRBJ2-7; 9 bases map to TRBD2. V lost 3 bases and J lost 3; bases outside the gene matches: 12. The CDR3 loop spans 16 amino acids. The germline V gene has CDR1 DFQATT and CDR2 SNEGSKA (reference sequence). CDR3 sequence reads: CSASPGPGLAYYEQYF. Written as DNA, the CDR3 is TGCAGTGCTAGTCCTGGACCGGGACTAGCCTACTACGAGCAGTACTTC.

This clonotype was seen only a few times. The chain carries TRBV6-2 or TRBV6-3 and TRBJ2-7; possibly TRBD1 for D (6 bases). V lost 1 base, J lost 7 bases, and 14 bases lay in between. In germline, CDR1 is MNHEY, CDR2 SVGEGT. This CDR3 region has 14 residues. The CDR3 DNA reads TGTGCCAGCAGTTACTTCCAGGGGTCTGGAGAGCAGTACTTC. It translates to CASSYFQGSGEQYF.

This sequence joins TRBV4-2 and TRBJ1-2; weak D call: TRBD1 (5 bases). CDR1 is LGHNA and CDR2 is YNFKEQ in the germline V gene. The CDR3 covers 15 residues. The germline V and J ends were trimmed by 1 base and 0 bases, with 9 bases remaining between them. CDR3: CASSQAGLTNYGYTF. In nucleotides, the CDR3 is TGTGCCAGCAGCCAAGCGGGGCTCACTAACTATGGCTACACCTTC.

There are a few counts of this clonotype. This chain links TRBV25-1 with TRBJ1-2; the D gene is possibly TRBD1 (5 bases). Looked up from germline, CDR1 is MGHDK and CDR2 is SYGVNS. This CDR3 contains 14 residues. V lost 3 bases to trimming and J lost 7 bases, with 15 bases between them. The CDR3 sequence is CASSDLGTLPGYTF. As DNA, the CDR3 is TGTGCCAGCAGTGATCTCGGGACCCTTCCTGGCTACACCTTC.

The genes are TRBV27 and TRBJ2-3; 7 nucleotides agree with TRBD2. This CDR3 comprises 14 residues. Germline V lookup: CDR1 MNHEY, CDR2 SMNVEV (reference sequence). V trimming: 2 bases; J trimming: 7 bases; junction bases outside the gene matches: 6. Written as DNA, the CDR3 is TGTGCCAGCAGTTTACTTGCGGGAGAAAATACGCAGTATTTT. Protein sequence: CASSLLAGENTQYF.

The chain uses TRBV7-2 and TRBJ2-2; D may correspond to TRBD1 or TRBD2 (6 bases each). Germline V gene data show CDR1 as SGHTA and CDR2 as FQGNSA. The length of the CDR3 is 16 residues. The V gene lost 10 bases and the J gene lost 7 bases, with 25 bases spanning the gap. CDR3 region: CATRGGTRPRGGELFF. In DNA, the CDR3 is TGTGCCACCCGAGGGGGGACAAGGCCGAGGGGCGGGGAGCTGTTTTTT.